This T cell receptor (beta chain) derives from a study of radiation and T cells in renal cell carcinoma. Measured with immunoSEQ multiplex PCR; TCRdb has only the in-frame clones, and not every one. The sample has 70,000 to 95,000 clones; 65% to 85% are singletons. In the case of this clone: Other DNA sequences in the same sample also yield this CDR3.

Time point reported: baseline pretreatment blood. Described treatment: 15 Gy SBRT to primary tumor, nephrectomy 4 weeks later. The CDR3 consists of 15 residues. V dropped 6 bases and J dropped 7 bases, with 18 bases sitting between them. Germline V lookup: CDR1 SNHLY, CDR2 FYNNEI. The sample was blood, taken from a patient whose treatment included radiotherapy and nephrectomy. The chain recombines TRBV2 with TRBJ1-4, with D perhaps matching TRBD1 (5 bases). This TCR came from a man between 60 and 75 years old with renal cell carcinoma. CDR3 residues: CASSYADGQGEKLFF. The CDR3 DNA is TGTGCCAGCAGCTACGCAGACGGCCAGGGTGAAAAACTGTTTTTT.